A selection of T cell receptor beta chains follows, all from one sample in a study of vaccination and CD4 T cells after COVID-19. Their specific antigens are unknown. TCRdb independently ran MiXCR on the PCR reads; one entry per CDR3 protein. Of roughly 23,000 distinct CDR3 sequences in the sample, 35% to 45% were seen once. This sample comprised CD4+ T cells from blood, cultured in vitro, obtained about 7 months after SARS-CoV-2 vaccination. The source of these receptors is a human donor who had recovered from COVID-19. CDR3s include the opening cysteine and the closing phenylalanine or tryptophan.

V	J	length	CDR3
TRBV5-4	TRBJ2-1	14	CASIGGDSYNEQFF
TRBV7-9	TRBJ2-2	14	CAGGAGMNTGELFF
TRBV15	TRBJ2-3	17	CATSRDPTSGRSGTQYF
TRBV19	TRBJ2-1	13	CASSGTVYNEQFF
TRBV20-1	TRBJ1-2	12	CSAGQGGDGYTF
TRBV5-1	TRBJ2-7	13	CASKLAGPYEQYF
TRBV5-8	TRBJ2-1	17	CASPTAWGLAGDNEQFF
TRBV7-3	TRBJ1-5	13	CASSLAHGQPQHF
TRBV7-2	TRBJ2-3	14	CASSLAVGTDTQYF
TRBV28	TRBJ2-1	14	CAGPQGKVGNEQFF
TRBV7-3	TRBJ2-1	15	CASSPRGGRYNEQFF
TRBV7-9	TRBJ1-1	12	CASSLTEIEAFF
TRBV15	TRBJ1-2	13	CATSIGGNYGYTF
TRBV15	TRBJ1-1	12	CATRDPNTEAFF
TRBV20-1	TRBJ2-7	14	CSAIRLESSYEQYF
TRBV28	TRBJ1-2	14	CASSWTGGLYGYTF
TRBV6-1	TRBJ1-2	14	CASSPSSLNYGYTF
TRBV6-5	TRBJ2-7	16	CASSYSRLVDSYEQYF
TRBV20-1	TRBJ2-1	15	CSAPLGGLADNEQFF
TRBV7-3	TRBJ2-5	13	CASSQGAWETQYF
TRBV5-4	TRBJ2-3	11	CASSDTDTQYF
TRBV19	TRBJ2-5	16	CASNEIGAGGKETQYF
TRBV20-1	TRBJ1-2	13	CSRSPTTTYGYTF
TRBV20-1	TRBJ2-7	13	CSASLDRGYEQYF
TRBV20-1	TRBJ2-3	12	CSAREAGVPPYF
TRBV20-1	TRBJ2-5	11	CSGRGQETQYF
TRBV7-2	TRBJ2-7	15	CASSLVRDRPYEQYF
TRBV7-9	TRBJ1-5	16	CASSLGGQVEDQPQHF
TRBV21-1	TRBJ2-7	13	CASSLLTSYEQYF
TRBV10-3	TRBJ1-1	12	CAIRTGQGTVFF
TRBV28	TRBJ2-5	13	CASREGAVRTQYF
TRBV20-1	TRBJ2-3	14	CSAPDAAGRDTQYF
TRBV20-1	TRBJ2-5	15	CSANSQTEDQETQYF
TRBV28	TRBJ2-7	14	CASSFPGSSYEQYF
TRBV24-1	TRBJ2-5	14	CATAAGGNQETQYF
TRBV2	TRBJ2-5	14	CASSDVTVQETQYF
TRBV20-1	TRBJ2-2	15	CSAPRRVEYTGELFF
TRBV7-2	TRBJ2-4	15	CASSSGRGRGNIQYF
TRBV7-9	TRBJ2-3	19	CASSLRMAGGGGRTDTQYF
TRBV7-3	TRBJ1-2	16	CASSLNPTGARYGYTF
TRBV6-2/TRBV6-3	TRBJ1-5	15	CASSYGGSGNQPQHF
TRBV6-1	TRBJ1-6	13	CASSDSIPPPLHF